The clone carrying this TCR beta chain was seen only a few times. The data belong to a study of early T cells in non-severe SARS-CoV-2 infection. Unique molecular identifiers were added to individual cDNA molecules. TCRdb ran MiXCR on the 5' RACE reads and lists one entry per CDR3 protein. Of more than 75,000 distinct CDR3 sequences in the sample, 11% to 15% were seen once. This CDR3 is built from 14 residues. From germline, CDR1 is LGHDT and CDR2 YNNKEL (reference sequence). After removal of 4 bases from V and 5 bases from J, the junction contained 3 bases not matched to a gene. The V call is TRBV3-1, the J call TRBJ2-1, with TRBD1 matching over 9 bases. This TCR derives from an adult who was a healthcare worker with PCR-confirmed SARS-CoV-2 infection or an uninfected control (not recorded which). Sequenced material: whole blood. The CDR3 loop reads CASSRTGANNEQFF. The CDR3 nucleotides are TGTGCCAGCAGCCGGACAGGGGCGAACAATGAGCAGTTCTTC.